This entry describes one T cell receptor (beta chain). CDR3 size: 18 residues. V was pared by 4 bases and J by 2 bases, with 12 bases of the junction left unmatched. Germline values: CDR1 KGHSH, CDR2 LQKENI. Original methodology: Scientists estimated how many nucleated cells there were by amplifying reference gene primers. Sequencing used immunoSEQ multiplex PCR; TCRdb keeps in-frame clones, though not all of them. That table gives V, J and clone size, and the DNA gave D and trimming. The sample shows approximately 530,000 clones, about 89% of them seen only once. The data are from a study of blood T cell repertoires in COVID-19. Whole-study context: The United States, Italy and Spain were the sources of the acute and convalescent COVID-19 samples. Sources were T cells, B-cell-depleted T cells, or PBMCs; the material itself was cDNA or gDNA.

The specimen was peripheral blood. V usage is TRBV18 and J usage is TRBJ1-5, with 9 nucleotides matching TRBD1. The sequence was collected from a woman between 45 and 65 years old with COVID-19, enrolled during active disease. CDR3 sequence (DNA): TGTGCCAGCTCACAACTTGGGACAGGGCCTTGGGGCAATCAGCCCCAGCATTTT. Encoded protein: CASSQLGTGPWGNQPQHF.